These 24 T cell receptor beta chains came from one sample sequenced in a study of cytomegalovirus exposure and HLA in healthy donors. Vbeta (60) and Jbeta (13) primers were used in the PCR. Sequencing was performed with immunoSEQ multiplex PCR; in TCRdb, only in-frame clones are kept and a portion is missing. The sample holds fewer than 200,000 clones, more than 80% seen once. Material: PBMCs. These receptors were taken from a woman between 45 and 60 years old in good health and CMV-seronegative.

The V and J genes are TRBV5-6 and TRBJ1-2; 12 nucleotides align to TRBD1. CDR1 and CDR2 (germline): SGHDT, YYEEEE. Losses at the gene ends were 3 bases for V and 2 bases for J; bases not matched to a gene: 5. This CDR3 contains 16 residues. The CDR3 coding sequence is TGTGCCAGCAGCTATACGGGACAGGGGGCAAACTATGGCTACACCTTC. Residues: CASSYTGQGANYGYTF.

The chain links TRBV11-2 to TRBJ2-1; possible D gene TRBD2, 6 bases. V lost 0 bases and J lost 6, with 15 bases in between. The CDR3 spans 16 residues. Germline V gives CDR1 SGHAT, CDR2 FQNNGV. CDR3 nucleotides: TGTGCCAGCAGCTTAGACCCCCGGGCGGGGAGCAATGAGCAGTTCTTC. Its protein product is CASSLDPRAGSNEQFF.

The CDR3 region is CASSGNRGEETQYF. The CDR3, as DNA: TGTGCCAGCAGCGGGAACAGGGGCGAAGAGACCCAGTACTTC. The chain is built from TRBV9 and TRBJ2-5; 7 bases fit TRBD1. This CDR3 contains 14 residues. V lost 3 bases and J lost 3; bases outside the gene matches: 5. CDR1 is SGDLS, CDR2 YYNGEE, per germline.

This clone came up once. This chain links TRBV7-6 with TRBJ1-4; D not certain. V was pared by 1 base and J by 8 bases, with 5 bases between. Looked up from germline, CDR1 is SGHVS and CDR2 is FNYEAQ. The length of the CDR3 is 12 residues. The CDR3 reads CASSLGAEKLFF. The DNA for the CDR3 is TGTGCCAGCAGCTTAGGGGCGGAAAAACTGTTTTTT.

V gene TRBV5-4 combines with J gene TRBJ2-1; 10 nucleotides agree with TRBD2. V lost 0 bases and J lost 5; bases outside the gene matches: 5. Germline V lookup: CDR1 SGHNT, CDR2 YYREEE (reference sequence). CDR3 length: 16 amino acids. The CDR3 region has the DNA TGTGCCAGCAGCTTGGCTCTAGCGGGGGCTAACAATGAGCAGTTCTTC. It specifies CASSLALAGANNEQFF.

This clone came up a few times. The chain combines TRBV29-1 with TRBJ2-5; 7 positions agree with TRBD2. There are 15 residues in the CDR3. The ends lost 6 bases at V and 2 bases at J; junction bases unmatched: 12. Germline lookup yields CDR1 SQVTM and CDR2 ANQGSEA. As DNA, the CDR3 is TGCAGCGTCGGAAAAGGGACTAACCCACAAGAGACCCAGTACTTC. Translation gives CSVGKGTNPQETQYF.

The chain carries TRBV4-2 and TRBJ2-2, with TRBD1 matching 7 bases. This CDR3 has 15 residues. Trimming took 5 bases from V and 2 from J; bases not matched to a gene: 5. Germline loops: CDR1 LGHNA, CDR2 YNFKEQ. In DNA, the CDR3 is TGTGCCAGCAGCTGGGGACAGCTAAACACCGGGGAGCTGTTTTTT. Translated: CASSWGQLNTGELFF.

The V call is TRBV5-3, the J call TRBJ2-4, with D possibly matching TRBD2 (5 bases). TRBV5-3 is an ORF for which the function is uncertain. Trimming removed 3 bases at V and 8 bases at J, with 27 bases between. The CDR3 covers 18 residues. CDR3 in DNA: TGTGCCAGAAGCTCCCCAGAGGAGGACTGCGAAGGTAGTGACATTCAGTACTTC. This sequence encodes CARSSPEEDCEGSDIQYF.

This clone was found once. The rearrangement joins TRBV5-6 to TRBJ1-1, with 7 positions matching TRBD1. The CDR3 spans 16 residues. CDR1 and CDR2 (germline): SGHDT, YYEEEE. V lost 1 base to trimming and J lost 1 base; unmatched junction nucleotides: 7. CDR3 nucleotide sequence: TGTGCCAGCAGCTTGCCGGGACAGAATTCGAACACTGAAGCTTTCTTT. Translating gives CASSLPGQNSNTEAFF.

This clone was seen only a few times. The chain carries TRBV13 and TRBJ2-5; D might be TRBD1 (6 bases). The length of the CDR3 is 15 residues. The germline gives CDR1 PRHDT, CDR2 FYEKMQ (reference sequence). V was cut by 5 bases and J by 1 base, with 14 bases left in between. The CDR3 loop reads CASSGGRDGQETQYF. For the CDR3, the DNA is TGTGCCAGCAGCGGGGGCCGGGACGGCCAAGAGACCCAGTACTTC. Supplemented by reference TRBV13 and TRBJ2-5, the full variable domain reads AAGVIQSPRHLIKEKRETATLKCYPIPRHDTVYWYQQGPGQDPQFLISFYEKMQSDKGSIPDRFSAQQFSDYHSELNMSSLELGDSALYFCASSGGRDGQETQYFGPGTRLLVL.

The chain joins TRBV28 to TRBJ1-5; D unresolved. CDR3 size: 14 residues. Germline-derived CDR1 and CDR2 are MDHEN and SYDVKM. Trimming stripped 7 bases from V and 5 bases from J, with 15 bases between. The CDR3 is CASNRGKGYQPQHF. CDR3 DNA sequence: TGTGCCAGCAATCGGGGTAAGGGTTATCAGCCCCAGCATTTT. The full variable domain, its missing parts supplied by reference TRBV28 and TRBJ1-5, is DVKVTQSSRYLVKRTGEKVFLECVQDMDHENMFWYRQDPGLGLRLIYFSYDVKMKEKGDIPEGYSVSREKKERFSLILESASTNQTSMYLCASNRGKGYQPQHFGDGTRLSIL.

This clone was recorded only once. The chain recombines TRBV5-6 with TRBJ2-3; 9 bases agree with TRBD2. This CDR3 is 19 amino acids long. CDR1 and CDR2 from the germline V gene are SGHDT and YYEEEE. Germline trimming cut 1 base from V and 1 base from J; bases unmatched to any gene: 13. The CDR3 sequence: CASSLYLAGGPFGTDTQYF. CDR3 bases: TGTGCCAGCAGCTTGTACCTGGCGGGGGGGCCGTTTGGCACAGATACGCAGTATTTT.

This clone was detected only once. The chain combines TRBV27 with TRBJ2-6; TRBD1 aligns across 12 bases. CDR1 and CDR2 from the germline V gene are MNHEY and SMNVEV (reference sequence). With V trimmed by 2 bases and J by 3 bases, 2 bases remained unmatched. This CDR3 contains 17 residues. The CDR3 is CASSLGTGGYGANVLTF. The DNA for the CDR3 is TGTGCCAGCAGTTTAGGGACAGGGGGCTATGGGGCCAACGTCCTGACTTTC.

This clone was seen only once. The CDR3, as DNA: TGTGCCAGCTCACCCGGACAGGGAAATCAGCCCCAGCATTTT. This sequence encodes CASSPGQGNQPQHF. The chain recombines TRBV18 with TRBJ1-5, with TRBD1 matching 8 bases. CDR3 length: 14 residues. V lost 3 bases to trimming and J lost 4 bases; unmatched junction nucleotides: 2. Germline V gene data show CDR1 as KGHSH and CDR2 as LQKENI.

This clone has just one count. The rearrangement uses TRBV28 and TRBJ1-2; D is unclear. V was clipped by 6 bases and J by 5 bases, with 10 bases between them. CDR3 length: 12 residues. The V gene's germline CDR1 is MDHEN and CDR2 SYDVKM. The CDR3 DNA follows: TGTGCCAGCAGCTCAACGGGGTATGGCTACACCTTC. As protein: CASSSTGYGYTF.

V and J are TRBV4-1 and TRBJ1-5; no clear D gene. V lost 2 bases to trimming and J lost 2 bases, with 7 bases between them. This CDR3 region has 14 residues. Germline CDR1 reads MGHRA; CDR2 reads YSYEKL. In nucleotides, the CDR3 is TGCGCCAGCAGCCAAACCGGGGGCAATCAGCCCCAGCATTTT. This codes for CASSQTGGNQPQHF.

The J gene is TRBJ1-1, the V gene TRBV18, with D perhaps TRBD1 (5 bases). CDR1 and CDR2 (germline): KGHSH, LQKENI. Trimming removed 3 bases from V and 4 bases from J, with 15 bases in between. The CDR3 runs 15 residues. The CDR3 sequence is CASSPPVGDGTEAFF. In DNA, the CDR3 is TGTGCCAGCTCACCCCCAGTAGGGGATGGCACTGAAGCTTTCTTT.

The CDR3 bases are TGTGCCAGTAGTATAGGGTCGGGGTTGAACACTGAAGCTTTCTTT. Translated, it gives CASSIGSGLNTEAFF. The chain recombines TRBV19 with TRBJ1-1; no definite D call. Germline V CDR1 and CDR2: LNHDA, SQIVND (reference sequence). V was shortened by 1 base and J by 0 bases, with 9 bases between the two germline ends. This CDR3 has 15 residues.

This chain's CDR3 is CASARGDGLRETQYF. The DNA of the CDR3 is TGTGCCAGCGCCCGGGGGGACGGCCTCAGAGAGACCCAGTACTTC. The chain couples TRBV7-9 to TRBJ2-5; 7 bases agree with TRBD2. The CDR3 sequence is 15 residues long. CDR1 and CDR2 (germline): SEHNR, FQNEAQ (reference sequence). V shed 8 bases and J 4 bases; nucleotides not matched to a gene: 13.

This clone occurred a few times. This sequence joins TRBV5-5 and TRBJ1-4; D gene ambiguous. Per the germline V gene, CDR1 is SGHKS and CDR2 is YYEKEE (reference sequence). V lost 5 bases and J 0 bases, leaving 8 bases between the germline ends. The CDR3 covers 14 residues. CDR3 nucleotides: TGTGCCAGCAGTATACAGACAACTAATGAAAAACTGTTTTTT. It yields the protein CASSIQTTNEKLFF.

The chain carries TRBV19 and TRBJ1-5, with D possibly matching TRBD1 (6 bases). Per germline, CDR1 LNHDA and CDR2 SQIVND (reference sequence). The CDR3 is 13 amino acids. Trimming removed 5 bases from V and 7 bases from J, with 12 bases in between. CDR3 in DNA: TGTGCCAGTAGTGATACAGGGTCCCAGCCCCAGCATTTT. Translated: CASSDTGSQPQHF.

The chain has TRBV5-1 and TRBJ2-1, with TRBD2 identical over 8 bases. V shed 4 bases, J shed 8 bases, and the junction held 8 bases outside the gene matches. The CDR3 spans 14 residues. CDR1 and CDR2 (germline): SGHRS, YFSETQ. CDR3 protein: CASSRNSGTDEQFF. CDR3 nucleotides: TGCGCCAGCAGCAGGAATAGCGGGACTGATGAGCAGTTCTTC.

The genes are TRBV7-8 and TRBJ1-2, with D perhaps matching TRBD1 (5 bases). The V end lost 8 bases, the J end lost 8 bases, and 24 bases lay between the germline ends. The CDR3 is 15 amino acids. The germline V gene has CDR1 SGHVS and CDR2 FQNEAQ. The CDR3 nucleotides read TGTGCCAGCTCCCCGGAGGGCAGGGTACTTTCGGGCTACACCTTC. Protein product: CASSPEGRVLSGYTF.

This chain uses TRBV13 with TRBJ2-7; tentative D call: TRBD1 (5 bases). Germline CDR1 reads PRHDT; CDR2 reads FYEKMQ (reference sequence). V was pared by 4 bases and J by 5 bases, with 12 bases between. The CDR3 covers 13 residues. CDR3 sequence reads: CASSSGRVNEQYF. CDR3 DNA: TGTGCCAGCAGCTCGGGCAGGGTCAACGAGCAGTACTTC.